This record concerns one T cell receptor (beta chain) sequence. As yet, its antigen is unknown. This entry belongs to a study of beta chain features in type 1 diabetes. CDR3 size: 15 residues. The ends were cut back, 4 bases at V and 0 bases at J, with 12 bases in the middle. CDR1 SGHVS and CDR2 FQNEAQ come from the germline V gene. The study's findings and limits: Insertions were fewer and deletions more numerous at VDJ junctions in type 1 diabetes patients. Type 1 diabetes patients had TCRB CDR3s that were shorter (moderately but significantly so) in all four CD4+ subsets.

Expressed TCRB transcripts were sequenced because the isolated RNA had all been reverse transcribed beforehand. Profiling relied on immunoSEQ multiplex PCR, and the TCRdb table lists in-frame clones only, not all of them. Counted here are about 250,000 clones, 11% occurring once; the ten biggest clones make up around 0.017%. The chain couples TRBV7-8 to TRBJ1-1, with D possibly matching TRBD1 (5 bases). The clonotype originates from a man aged 25 to 45 with type 1 diabetes. What was sequenced was naive CD4+ T cells from blood. For the CDR3, the DNA is TGTGCCAGCAGCTCTAGGACACAGATGAACACTGAAGCTTTCTTT. This translates into CASSSRTQMNTEAFF.